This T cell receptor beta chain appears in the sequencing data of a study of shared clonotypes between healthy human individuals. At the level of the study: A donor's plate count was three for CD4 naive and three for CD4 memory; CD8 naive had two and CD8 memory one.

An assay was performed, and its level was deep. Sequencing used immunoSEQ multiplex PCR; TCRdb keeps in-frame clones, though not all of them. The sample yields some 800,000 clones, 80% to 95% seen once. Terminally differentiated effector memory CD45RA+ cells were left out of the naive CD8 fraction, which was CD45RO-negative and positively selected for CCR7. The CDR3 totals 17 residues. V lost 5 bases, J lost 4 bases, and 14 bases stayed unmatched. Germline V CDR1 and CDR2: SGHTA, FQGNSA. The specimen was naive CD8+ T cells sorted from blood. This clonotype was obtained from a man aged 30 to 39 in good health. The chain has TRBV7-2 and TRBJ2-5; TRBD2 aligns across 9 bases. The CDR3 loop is CASSPPLAGWRLETQYF. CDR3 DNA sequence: TGTGCCAGCAGCCCTCCCCTAGCGGGATGGCGGTTAGAGACCCAGTACTTC. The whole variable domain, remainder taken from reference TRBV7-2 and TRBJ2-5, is GAGVSQSPSNKVTEKGKDVELRCDPISGHTALYWYRQSLGQGLEFLIYFQGNSAPDKSGLPSDRFSAERTGGSVSTLTIQRTQQEDSAVYLCASSPPLAGWRLETQYFGPGTRLLVL.